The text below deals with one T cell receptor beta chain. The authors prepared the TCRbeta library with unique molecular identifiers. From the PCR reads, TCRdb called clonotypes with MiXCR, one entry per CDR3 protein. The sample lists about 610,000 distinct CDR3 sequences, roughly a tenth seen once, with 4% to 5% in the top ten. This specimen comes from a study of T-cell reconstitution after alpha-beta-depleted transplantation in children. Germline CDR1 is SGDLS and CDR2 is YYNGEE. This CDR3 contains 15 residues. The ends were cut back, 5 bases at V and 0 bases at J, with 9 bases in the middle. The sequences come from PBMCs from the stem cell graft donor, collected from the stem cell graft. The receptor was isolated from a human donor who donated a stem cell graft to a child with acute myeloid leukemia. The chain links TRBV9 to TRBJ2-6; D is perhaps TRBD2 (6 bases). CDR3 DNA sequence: TGTGCCAGCAGTCGCGGGGCCTCTGGGGCCAACGTCCTGACTTTC. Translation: CASSRGASGANVLTF. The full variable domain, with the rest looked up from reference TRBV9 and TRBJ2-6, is DSGVTQTPKHLITATGQRVTLRCSPRSGDLSVYWYQQSLDQGLQFLIQYYNGEERAKGNILERFSAQQFPDLHSELNLSSLELGDSALYFCASSRGASGANVLTFGAGSRLTVL.